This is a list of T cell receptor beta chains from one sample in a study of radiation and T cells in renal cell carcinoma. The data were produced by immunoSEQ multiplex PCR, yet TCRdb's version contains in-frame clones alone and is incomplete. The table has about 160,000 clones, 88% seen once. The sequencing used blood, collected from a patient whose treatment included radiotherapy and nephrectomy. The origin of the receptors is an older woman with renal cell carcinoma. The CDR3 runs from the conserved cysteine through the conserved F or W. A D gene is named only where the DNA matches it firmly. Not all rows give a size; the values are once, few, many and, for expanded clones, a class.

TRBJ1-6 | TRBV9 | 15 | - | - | TGTGCCAGCAGCGGGGGGGTTTTCGGTAATTCACCCCTCCACTTT | CASSGGVFGNSPLHF
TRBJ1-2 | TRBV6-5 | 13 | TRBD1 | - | TGTGCCAGCAAAAGGGGGACAGACTATGGCTACACCTTC | CASKRGTDYGYTF
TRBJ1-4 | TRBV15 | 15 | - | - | TGTGCCACCAGCAGCTCCGGGTCGCAAGGGGAAAAACTGTTTTTT | CATSSSGSQGEKLFF
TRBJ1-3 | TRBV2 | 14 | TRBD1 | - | TGTGCCAGCAGTGACGACAGGGATAGAAACACCATATATTTT | CASSDDRDRNTIYF
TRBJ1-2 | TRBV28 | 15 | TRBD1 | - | TGTGCCAGCAGCCAGGTGTCAGGGGGGAACTATGGCTACACCTTC | CASSQVSGGNYGYTF
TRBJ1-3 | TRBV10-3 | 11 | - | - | TGTGCCCAGAGCTCTGGAAACACCATATATTTT | CAQSSGNTIYF
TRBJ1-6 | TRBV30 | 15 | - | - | TGTGCCTGGAGGGTAACCCCGGGCAGGAATTCACCCCTCCACTTT | CAWRVTPGRNSPLHF
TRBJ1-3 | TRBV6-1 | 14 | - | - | TGTGCCAGCCAGGACAACCTTACTGGAAACACCATATATTTT | CASQDNLTGNTIYF
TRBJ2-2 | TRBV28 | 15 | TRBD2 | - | TGTGCCAGCAGTTTAAATCCAGCGGGGGTTCGGGAGCTGTTTTTT | CASSLNPAGVRELFF
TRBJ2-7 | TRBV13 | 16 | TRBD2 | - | TGTGCCAGCAGCCCACGGACTAGCGGGGTCCCCTACGAGCAGTACTTC | CASSPRTSGVPYEQYF
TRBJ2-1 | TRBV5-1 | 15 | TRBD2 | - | TGCGCCAGCAGCTTGACTAGCGGGGGGGTCTATGAGCAGTTCTTC | CASSLTSGGVYEQFF
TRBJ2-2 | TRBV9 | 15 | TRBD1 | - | TGTGCCAGCAGCGAGGGGACAGAGAACACCGGGGAGCTGTTTTTT | CASSEGTENTGELFF
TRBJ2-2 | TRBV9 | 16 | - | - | TGTGCCAGCAGCGTAGCCGCTGGGTGGAACACCGGGGAGCTGTTTTTT | CASSVAAGWNTGELFF
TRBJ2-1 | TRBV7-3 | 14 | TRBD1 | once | TGTGCCAGCAGCGACACAGGGGGGTTAGCTGAGCAGTTCTTC | CASSDTGGLAEQFF
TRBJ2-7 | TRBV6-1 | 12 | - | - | TGTGCCAGCAGTGAAGTCGGGGCTGGGCAGTACTTC | CASSEVGAGQYF
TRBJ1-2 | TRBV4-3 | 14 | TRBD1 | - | TGCGCCAGCAGCCAGCCAGAGGGGGCGCATGGCTACACCTTC | CASSQPEGAHGYTF
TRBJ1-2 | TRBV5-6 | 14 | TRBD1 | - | TGTGCCAGCAGGCGGGACAGGACTAACTATGGCTACACCTTC | CASRRDRTNYGYTF
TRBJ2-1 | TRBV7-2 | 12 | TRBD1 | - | TGTGCCAGCAGACAGGGGAGCAATGAGCAGTTCTTC | CASRQGSNEQFF
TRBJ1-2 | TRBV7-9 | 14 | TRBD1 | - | TGTGCCAGCAGGGGAGAGGGACAGTTTTATGGCTACACCTTC | CASRGEGQFYGYTF
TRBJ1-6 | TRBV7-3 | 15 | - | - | TGTGCCAGCAGCTGGGGCACAGGAGGCAATTCACCCCTCCACTTT | CASSWGTGGNSPLHF
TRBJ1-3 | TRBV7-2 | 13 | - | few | TGTGCCAGCAGCCTAAACTCTGGAAACACCATATATTTT | CASSLNSGNTIYF
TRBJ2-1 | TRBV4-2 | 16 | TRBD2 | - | TGTGCCAGCAGCCTTATAGCGGGGGGCTCCTACAATGAGCAGTTCTTC | CASSLIAGGSYNEQFF
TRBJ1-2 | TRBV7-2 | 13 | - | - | TGTGCCAGCAGCTTATCAACGGACTATGGCTACACCTTC | CASSLSTDYGYTF
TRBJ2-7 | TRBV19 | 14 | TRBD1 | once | TGTGCCAGTAGTCTCGGGACAGGGCTCTACGAGCAGTACTTC | CASSLGTGLYEQYF